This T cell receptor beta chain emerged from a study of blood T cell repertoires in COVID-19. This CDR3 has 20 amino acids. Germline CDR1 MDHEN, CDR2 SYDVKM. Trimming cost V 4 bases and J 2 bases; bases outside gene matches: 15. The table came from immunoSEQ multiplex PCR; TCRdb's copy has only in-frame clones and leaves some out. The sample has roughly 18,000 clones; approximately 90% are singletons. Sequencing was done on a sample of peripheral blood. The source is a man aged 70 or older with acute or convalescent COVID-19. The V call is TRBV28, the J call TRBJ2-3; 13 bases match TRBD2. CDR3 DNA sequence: TGTGCCAGCAGTTCTCTTGCTGGGACTAGCGGGGAGTACCCCACAGATACGCAGTATTTT. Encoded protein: CASSSLAGTSGEYPTDTQYF.